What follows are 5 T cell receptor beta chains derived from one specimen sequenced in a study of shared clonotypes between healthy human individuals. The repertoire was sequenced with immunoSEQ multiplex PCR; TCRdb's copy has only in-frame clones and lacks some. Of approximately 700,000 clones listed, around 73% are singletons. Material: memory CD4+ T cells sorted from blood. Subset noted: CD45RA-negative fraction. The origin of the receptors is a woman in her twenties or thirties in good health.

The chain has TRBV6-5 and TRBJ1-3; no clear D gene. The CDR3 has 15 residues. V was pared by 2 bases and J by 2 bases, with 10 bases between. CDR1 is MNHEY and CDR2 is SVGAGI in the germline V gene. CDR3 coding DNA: TGTGCCAGCAGTTACAGGGCCCCTCCTGGAAACACCATATATTTT. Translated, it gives CASSYRAPPGNTIYF.

CDR3: CASSLTGDYEQYF. The CDR3 bases are TGTGCCAGCAGCTTAACGGGGGACTACGAGCAGTACTTC. The genes are TRBV11-2 and TRBJ2-7; TRBD2 might be the D (6 bases). Germline V gene lookup returns CDR1 SGHAT and CDR2 FQNNGV. V was clipped by 2 bases and J by 3 bases, with 8 bases between them. The CDR3 is 13 residues long.

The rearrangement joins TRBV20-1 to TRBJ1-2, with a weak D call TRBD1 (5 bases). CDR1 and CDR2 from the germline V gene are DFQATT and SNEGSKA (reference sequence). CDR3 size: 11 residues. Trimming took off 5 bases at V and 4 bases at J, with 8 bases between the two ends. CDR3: CSAGDGYGYTF. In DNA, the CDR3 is TGCAGTGCTGGGGACGGCTATGGCTACACCTTC.

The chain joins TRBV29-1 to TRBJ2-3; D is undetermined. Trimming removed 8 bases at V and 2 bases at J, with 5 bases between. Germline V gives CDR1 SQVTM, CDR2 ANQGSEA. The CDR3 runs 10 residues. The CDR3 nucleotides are TGCAGCCATCACACAGATACGCAGTATTTT. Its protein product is CSHHTDTQYF.

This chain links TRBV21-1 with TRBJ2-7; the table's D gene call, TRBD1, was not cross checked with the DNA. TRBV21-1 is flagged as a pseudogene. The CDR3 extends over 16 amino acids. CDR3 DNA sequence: TGTGCCAGCAGCAAAGGACAGACAGGGGTGTGCGACGAGCAGTACTTC. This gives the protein CASSKGQTGVCDEQYF.